This T cell receptor beta chain was recovered during a study of vaccination and CD4 T cells after COVID-19. Study summary: Participants were administered two doses of either the BNT162b2 or the mRNA-1273 vaccine.

The study's findings and limits: Median SARS-CoV-2-reactive clonotypes rose from around 20 to 38, not significantly.

The sample's treatment: approximately 9-day PBMC culture with coronavirus spike peptide pools or control peptides (ViraFEST assay). The Oncomine TCR Beta short-read assay sequenced DNA from cultured CD4+ T cells. TCRdb reprocessed the PCR reads via MiXCR and lists one record per CDR3 protein. The data show 14,000 to 15,000 distinct CDR3 sequences, about 50% seen once. This clonotype was detected only once. Its specificity is not known. Sequences were obtained from CD4+ T cells from blood, cultured in vitro. The sequence derives from a human donor who had recovered from COVID-19.

The CDR3 DNA reads as TGTGCCAGCAGCCAAGAAAGGAGTGGACAGGGGTGGCGTGAGCAGTTCTTC. Protein product: CASSQERSGQGWREQFF. This chain links TRBV14 with TRBJ2-1; the match to TRBD1 covers 9 bases. The CDR3 has 17 residues. V gave up 0 bases and J gave up 9 bases; unmatched junction bases: 12. Germline values: CDR1 SGHDN, CDR2 FVKESK.